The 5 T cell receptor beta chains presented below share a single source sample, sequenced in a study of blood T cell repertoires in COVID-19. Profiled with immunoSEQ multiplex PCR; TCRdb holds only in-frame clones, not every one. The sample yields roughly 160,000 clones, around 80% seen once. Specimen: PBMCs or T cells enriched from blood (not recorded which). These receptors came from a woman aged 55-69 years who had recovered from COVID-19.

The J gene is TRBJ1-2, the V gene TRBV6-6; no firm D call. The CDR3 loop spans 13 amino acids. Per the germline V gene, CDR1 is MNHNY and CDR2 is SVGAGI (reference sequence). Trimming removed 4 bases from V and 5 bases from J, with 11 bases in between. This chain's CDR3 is CASSLSGDYGYTF. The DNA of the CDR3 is TGTGCCAGCAGTTTATCGGGAGATTATGGCTACACCTTC.

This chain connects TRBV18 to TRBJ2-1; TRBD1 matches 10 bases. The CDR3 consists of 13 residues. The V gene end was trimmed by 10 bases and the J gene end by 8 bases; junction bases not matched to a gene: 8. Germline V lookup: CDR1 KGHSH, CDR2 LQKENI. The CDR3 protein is CATHGTGVDEQFF. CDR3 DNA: TGTGCCACCCATGGGACAGGGGTGGATGAGCAGTTCTTC.

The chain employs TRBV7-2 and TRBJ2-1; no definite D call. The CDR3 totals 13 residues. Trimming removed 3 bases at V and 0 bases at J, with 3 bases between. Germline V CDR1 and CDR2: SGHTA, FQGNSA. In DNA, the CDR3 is TGTGCCAGCAGCTTTAGCTCCTACAATGAGCAGTTCTTC. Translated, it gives CASSFSSYNEQFF.

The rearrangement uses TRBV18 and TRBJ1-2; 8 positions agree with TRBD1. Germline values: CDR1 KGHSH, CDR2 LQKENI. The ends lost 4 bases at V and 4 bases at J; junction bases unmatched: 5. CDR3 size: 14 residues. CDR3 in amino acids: CASSQDRAIYGYTF. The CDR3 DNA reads TGTGCCAGCTCACAGGACAGGGCGATCTATGGCTACACCTTC.

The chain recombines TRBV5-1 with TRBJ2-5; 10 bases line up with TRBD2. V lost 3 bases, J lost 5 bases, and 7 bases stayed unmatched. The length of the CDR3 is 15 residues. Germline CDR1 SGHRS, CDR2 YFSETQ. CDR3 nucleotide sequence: TGCGCCAGCAGCTCCGACCCGGGACTAGCGGAGACCCAGTACTTC. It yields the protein CASSSDPGLAETQYF.